What follows are 10 T cell receptor beta chains derived from one specimen sequenced in a study of OX40 agonist ivuxolimab in advanced cancers. Here immunoSEQ multiplex PCR was the method, and the copy in TCRdb shows in-frame clones only, minus some. The table shows about 78,000 clones, with 92% occurring only once. This specimen consisted of CD4+ or CD8+ T cells sorted from blood, obtained in a trial of the OX40 agonist ivuxolimab. The receptors were gathered from an adult with an advanced solid tumor such as melanoma, head and neck, liver or kidney cancer.

This clone was picked up one time. The rearrangement joins TRBV14 to TRBJ2-3, with 13 bases identical to TRBD2. J lost 3 bases, V lost 4 bases, and 1 base had no gene match. From germline, CDR1 is SGHDN and CDR2 FVKESK. The CDR3 consists of 15 residues. CDR3 region: CASSRTSGGTDTQYF. The CDR3 coding sequence is TGTGCCAGCAGCCGGACTAGCGGGGGTACAGATACGCAGTATTTT.

This clone was found once. The rearrangement links TRBV2 to TRBJ1-1, with D possibly matching TRBD1 (5 bases). CDR3 length: 17 residues. Germline V gives CDR1 SNHLY, CDR2 FYNNEI. V was cut by 6 bases and J by 2 bases, with 22 bases left in between. This CDR3 is CASRPYRWGTGNTEAFF. In DNA, the CDR3 is TGTGCCAGCAGGCCTTACCGTTGGGGTACAGGTAACACTGAAGCTTTCTTT.

V usage is TRBV5-6 and J usage is TRBJ2-1; D may be TRBD2 (6 bases). CDR1 is SGHDT, CDR2 YYEEEE, per germline. The CDR3 is 16 amino acids. V shed 1 base and J shed 9 bases, with 20 bases lying between them. The CDR3 loop reads CASSLYIAETFGEQFF. CDR3 in DNA: TGTGCCAGCAGCTTGTATATAGCGGAGACCTTCGGTGAGCAGTTCTTC. The whole variable domain, remainder taken from reference TRBV5-6 and TRBJ2-1, is DAGVTQSPTHLIKTRGQQVTLRCSPKSGHDTVSWYQQALGQGPQFIFQYYEEEERQRGNFPDRFSGHQFPNYSSELNVNALLLGDSALYLCASSLYIAETFGEQFFGPGTRLTVL.

The chain carries TRBV2 and TRBJ1-1; possible D gene TRBD1, 5 bases. V was cut by 7 bases and J by 2 bases, with 11 bases left in between. Germline CDR1 SNHLY, CDR2 FYNNEI. The CDR3 contains 13 residues. The CDR3 protein is CASKRQPNTEAFF. The DNA of the CDR3 is TGTGCCAGCAAAAGACAGCCCAACACTGAAGCTTTCTTT.

The V and J genes are TRBV18 and TRBJ1-5; D ambiguous. The CDR3 extends over 16 amino acids. Trimming took off 1 base at V and 7 bases at J, with 17 bases between the two ends. Germline values: CDR1 KGHSH, CDR2 LQKENI. DNA for the CDR3: TGTGCCAGCTCACCACGCGTGGCAGGCGGAGGGCAGCCCCAGCATTTT. This codes for CASSPRVAGGGQPQHF.

The chain is built from TRBV18 and TRBJ2-7, with D hard to call. Trimming stripped 3 bases from V and 4 bases from J, with 10 bases between. The CDR3 totals 13 residues. Looked up from germline, CDR1 is KGHSH and CDR2 is LQKENI. CDR3 bases: TGTGCCAGCTCACCTTCTGCCAGGTACGAGCAGTACTTC. Amino acid sequence: CASSPSARYEQYF.

The chain is built from TRBV7-9 and TRBJ1-2; perhaps TRBD1 as D (6 bases). V dropped 1 base and J dropped 4 bases, with 10 bases sitting between them. Looked up from germline, CDR1 is SEHNR and CDR2 is FQNEAQ (reference sequence). The CDR3 is 14 amino acids. The CDR3, as DNA: TGTGCCAGCAGCTTAGAAGGGGGGACCTATGGCTACACCTTC. It codes for CASSLEGGTYGYTF.

CDR3 protein: CASSIQITGRAAGNQPQHF. The CDR3 region has the DNA TGTGCCAGTAGTATCCAAATCACAGGGAGAGCAGCGGGCAATCAGCCCCAGCATTTT. The chain employs TRBV19 and TRBJ1-5; tentative D call: TRBD1 (6 bases). With 3 bases removed from V and 2 bases from J, the gap between germline ends came to 23 bases. The CDR3 has 19 amino acids. Germline V gives CDR1 LNHDA, CDR2 SQIVND (reference sequence).

This sequence joins TRBV30 and TRBJ2-5; D is unresolved. CDR1 and CDR2 (germline): GTSNPN, SVGIG (reference sequence). Deletions cut 2 bases from V and 0 bases from J, with 7 bases between. This CDR3 has 13 residues. The CDR3 is CAWSRRHQETQYF. The CDR3 DNA follows: TGTGCCTGGAGTCGTCGGCACCAAGAGACCCAGTACTTC.

This chain joins TRBV4-1 and TRBJ1-1, with D hard to call. Trimming left V 2 bases short and J 5 bases short, with 15 bases between. The CDR3 is made up of 15 amino acids. Germline CDR1 MGHRA, CDR2 YSYEKL. CDR3 in amino acids: CASSQPWREATEAFF. CDR3 bases: TGCGCCAGCAGCCAACCTTGGAGGGAGGCGACTGAAGCTTTCTTT.